Below, 22 T cell receptor beta chains from the same sample are listed, as sequenced in a study of T cell responses to AZD1222 COVID-19 vaccine. Sequencing used immunoSEQ multiplex PCR; TCRdb keeps in-frame clones, though not all of them. This sample has roughly 120,000 clones, with approximately 89% found just once. The source material was peripheral blood, sampled on day 0 of AZD1222 vaccination. The receptors stem from an adult in good health.

This clone occurred once. Since no conserved phenylalanine or tryptophan closes the CDR3, a read error is the likely cause. The chain combines TRBV2 with TRBJ1-2, with 9 positions matching TRBD1. The CDR3 runs to 15 residues. The V gene's germline CDR1 is SNHLY and CDR2 FYNNEI. J gave up 7 bases and V 6 bases, and 12 bases lay outside the gene matches. The CDR3 DNA sequence: TGTGCCAGCAGGAGTGATGGGACAGGGTTCTTTGGCTACACCCTC. Amino acid sequence: CASRSDGTGFFGYTL.

The genes are TRBV24-1 and TRBJ2-1; 15 bases align to TRBD2. The trim removed 4 bases at V and 7 bases at J, leaving 4 bases unmatched. Germline assignment: CDR1 KGHDR and CDR2 SFDVKD. This CDR3 region has 16 residues. The CDR3 DNA follows: TGTGCCACCAGTGAACCGGGACTAGCGGGGGGAAATGAGCAGTTCTTC. As protein: CATSEPGLAGGNEQFF.

V gene TRBV28 combines with J gene TRBJ1-6; 7 positions agree with TRBD1. The V and J ends lost 6 bases and 0 bases, in that order; junction bases with no gene match: 5. From germline, CDR1 is MDHEN and CDR2 SYDVKM. The CDR3 sequence is 16 residues long. CDR3 protein: CASRNRGSSYNSPLHF. DNA of the CDR3: TGTGCCAGCAGAAACAGGGGAAGCTCCTATAATTCACCCCTCCACTTT.

This chain connects TRBV10-3 to TRBJ1-5; D gene uncertain. Germline V gene lookup returns CDR1 ENHRY and CDR2 SYGVKD. There are 13 residues in the CDR3. Trimming removed 9 bases from V and 0 bases from J, with 9 bases in between. DNA for the CDR3: TGTGCCATTCGGGCCGATAGCAATCAGCCCCAGCATTTT. Amino acids: CAIRADSNQPQHF.

The V call is TRBV4-1, the J call TRBJ1-1; D is possibly TRBD1 (6 bases). There are 17 residues in the CDR3. Looked up from germline, CDR1 is MGHRA and CDR2 is YSYEKL. The V end was cut by 1 base, the J end by 1 base, with 16 bases between. The CDR3 is CASSQGVLGTRNTEAFF. The CDR3 DNA is TGCGCCAGCAGCCAAGGGGTTCTGGGGACAAGGAACACTGAAGCTTTCTTT.

The chain is built from TRBV6-2 or TRBV6-3 and TRBJ1-6; D ambiguous. The V end was cut by 6 bases, the J end by 11 bases, with 14 bases between. The CDR3 runs to 13 residues. Germline-derived CDR1 and CDR2 are MNHEY and SVGEGT. The CDR3 loop is CASSPASLAPLHF. Written as DNA, the CDR3 is TGTGCCAGCAGCCCAGCCTCATTGGCACCCCTCCACTTT.

This clone was seen more than once but under ten times. Other DNA sequences in the same sample also yield this CDR3. The V and J genes are TRBV6-4 and TRBJ2-3; 9 bases line up with TRBD2. CDR3 length equals 14 residues. Germline values: CDR1 MRHNA, CDR2 SNTAGT. J gave up 2 bases and V 11 bases, and 8 bases lay outside the gene matches. The CDR3 region has the DNA TGTGCCTCAGGCGCGGGGGGGTCCACAGATACGCAGTATTTT. Residues: CASGAGGSTDTQYF.

This clone turned up a few times. This chain links TRBV10-2 with TRBJ1-6; a weak D match, TRBD1 (5 bases). Trimming removed 6 bases from V and 9 bases from J, with 15 bases in between. The CDR3 has 14 amino acids. Germline V gene lookup returns CDR1 WSHSY and CDR2 SAAADI. CDR3 amino acids: CASRDDRASSPLHF. Written as DNA, the CDR3 is TGCGCCAGCAGGGATGACAGAGCCTCTTCACCCCTCCACTTT.

The rearrangement joins TRBV5-6 to TRBJ2-1, with D tentatively TRBD2 (5 bases). Deletions cut 3 bases from V and 7 bases from J, with 14 bases between. This CDR3 is built from 14 residues. CDR1 and CDR2 from the germline V gene are SGHDT and YYEEEE. The CDR3 DNA reads TGTGCCAGCAGCTACCCCGGACTGGGGAATGAGCAGTTCTTC. Its translation: CASSYPGLGNEQFF.

The chain joins TRBV28 to TRBJ2-3; TRBD2 is a possible D gene (5 bases). The germline V and J ends were trimmed by 6 bases and 5 bases, with 18 bases remaining between them. The CDR3 has 15 residues. Germline loops: CDR1 MDHEN, CDR2 SYDVKM. CDR3 protein: CASSAGGAMGDTQYF. For the CDR3, the DNA is TGTGCCAGCAGCGCCGGAGGAGCGATGGGAGATACGCAGTATTTT.

The chain is built from TRBV5-8 and TRBJ2-7; the D gene could be TRBD1 or TRBD2 (5 bases each). The V gene's germline CDR1 is SGHTS and CDR2 YDEGEE. V lost 7 bases, J lost 2 bases, and 10 bases lay in between. This CDR3 is 12 amino acids long. CDR3 sequence: CASSRGTYEQYF. CDR3 sequence (DNA): TGTGCCAGCTCCCGGGGCACCTACGAGCAGTACTTC.

This chain connects TRBV7-9 to TRBJ2-7, with D tentatively TRBD2 (5 bases). Trimming pared 0 bases from V and 4 bases from J, leaving 7 bases between. Germline CDR1 and CDR2: SEHNR and FQNEAQ (reference sequence). CDR3 length equals 13 residues. CDR3 amino acids: CASSLAREYEQYF. CDR3 in DNA: TGTGCCAGCAGCTTAGCGAGGGAATACGAGCAGTACTTC.

V and J are TRBV27 and TRBJ2-3, with 12 nucleotides matching TRBD2. The germline CDR1 and CDR2 sequences are MNHEY and SMNVEV (reference sequence). The CDR3 contains 19 residues. Germline trimming cut 6 bases from V and 0 bases from J; bases unmatched to any gene: 13. This CDR3 reads CASSQGPPGLAGSTDTQYF. The CDR3 region has the DNA TGTGCCAGCAGCCAAGGTCCCCCAGGACTAGCGGGGAGCACAGATACGCAGTATTTT.

The CDR3 spells CASSLVGRVENSPLHF. CDR3 nucleotides: TGCGCCAGCAGCTTGGTGGGCAGGGTTGAGAATTCACCCCTCCACTTT. This chain connects TRBV5-1 to TRBJ1-6; a weak D match, TRBD1 (5 bases). Germline V gene lookup returns CDR1 SGHRS and CDR2 YFSETQ. Trimming removed 0 bases at V and 7 bases at J, with 14 bases between. The CDR3 loop spans 16 amino acids.

V is TRBV15 and J is TRBJ2-3; D is perhaps TRBD2 (7 bases). The CDR3 runs 14 residues. The V gene's germline CDR1 is LNHNV and CDR2 YYDKDF (reference sequence). With 7 bases removed from V and 1 base from J, the gap between germline ends came to 12 bases. The DNA for the CDR3 is TGTGCCACCAAAGGGGGGGGAGGCACAGATACGCAGTATTTT. Protein: CATKGGGGTDTQYF.

This rearrangement joins TRBV15 to TRBJ2-7; maybe TRBD1 (5 bases). Trimming took off 0 bases at V and 7 bases at J, with 16 bases between the two ends. Germline V CDR1 and CDR2: LNHNV, YYDKDF (reference sequence). This CDR3 spans 15 amino acids. CDR3 DNA sequence: TGTGCCACCAGCAGAGATCTTCAGGGCAGTGGAGAGCAGTACTTC. Its protein product is CATSRDLQGSGEQYF.

J is TRBJ2-5 and V is TRBV5-1; D is perhaps TRBD1 (6 bases). V lost 0 bases and J 1 base, leaving 10 bases between the germline ends. The CDR3 is made up of 15 amino acids. CDR1 is SGHRS, CDR2 YFSETQ, per germline. CDR3 bases: TGCGCCAGCAGCTTGGGGGCAGGGGCCCAAGAGACCCAGTACTTC. Residues: CASSLGAGAQETQYF.

The rearrangement links TRBV5-1 to TRBJ2-3; D may match TRBD1 or TRBD2 (5 bases each). In germline, CDR1 is SGHRS, CDR2 YFSETQ. This CDR3 has 15 residues. The V end lost 4 bases, the J end lost 1 base, and 13 bases lay between the germline ends. The CDR3 loop is CASSAGTYGTDTQYF. As DNA, the CDR3 is TGCGCCAGCAGCGCCGGGACCTACGGCACAGATACGCAGTATTTT.

This clone came up once. The same CDR3 also results from other DNA sequences found in this sample. The J gene is TRBJ1-2, the V gene TRBV20-1, with unresolved D. Trimming pared 0 bases from V and 8 bases from J, leaving 7 bases between. This CDR3 contains 11 residues. From germline, CDR1 is DFQATT and CDR2 SNEGSKA (reference sequence). The CDR3 DNA reads TGCAGTGCTAGAGATCTTGGGGGCTACACCTTC. Protein: CSARDLGGYTF.

This chain joins TRBV9 and TRBJ1-2; TRBD1 is a possible D gene (6 bases). CDR1 and CDR2 (germline): SGDLS, YYNGEE. Trimming removed 6 bases from V and 0 bases from J, with 15 bases in between. The CDR3 consists of 15 residues. The CDR3 nucleotides are TGTGCCAGCATGGGGGCCGGGGCAGCTAACTATGGCTACACCTTC. Residues: CASMGAGAANYGYTF.

The chain uses TRBV4-3 and TRBJ1-6; D unresolved. Germline CDR1 LGHNA, CDR2 YSLEER. The CDR3 loop spans 16 amino acids. V was clipped by 1 base and J by 5 bases, with 12 bases between them. The CDR3: CASSQGSGTDNSPLHF. The DNA of the CDR3 is TGCGCCAGCAGCCAAGGGAGTGGTACGGATAATTCACCCCTCCACTTT.

The CDR3 sequence: CASSIQGETGELFF. As DNA, the CDR3 is TGTGCCAGCAGCATACAGGGGGAAACCGGGGAGCTGTTTTTT. The chain recombines TRBV7-3 with TRBJ2-2, with 8 bases matching TRBD1. Germline CDR1 reads SGHTA; CDR2 reads FQGTGA. The CDR3 is 14 amino acids. V shed 5 bases, J shed 5 bases, and the junction held 4 bases outside the gene matches.